This is a list of T cell receptor beta chains from one sample in a study of T cells after yellow fever vaccination. Using its own MiXCR run on the 5' RACE reads, TCRdb lists one record per CDR3 protein. Here the sample spans 350,000 to 450,000 distinct CDR3 sequences, around 20% being singletons. Sequencing used PBMCs, obtained before the yellow fever booster vaccination. Source of these receptors: a man between 18 and 35 years old who received the YFV17D yellow fever vaccine. Both conserved end residues are part of each CDR3. Each record gives: clone size, J gene, D gene, V gene, CDR3 DNA, CDR3 protein. D genes are given only for firm matches. Rows may omit the clone size; those that give it use once, few, many or a size class.

abundance: few
j_gene: TRBJ2-3
d_gene: NA
v_gene: TRBV11-2
CDR3nt: TGTGCCAGCAGCACCGGTCCCGGGGGCGCGATTGACACAGATACGCAGTATTTT
CDR3aa: CASSTGPGGAIDTDTQYF

abundance: NA
j_gene: TRBJ1-1
d_gene: NA
v_gene: TRBV4-3
CDR3nt: TGCGCCAGCAGCCAAGAACCTGGACACGCTGAAGCTTTCTTT
CDR3aa: CASSQEPGHAEAFF

abundance: many
j_gene: TRBJ2-3
d_gene: TRBD2
v_gene: TRBV20-1
CDR3nt: TGCAGTGCTAGAGGGACTAGCGGGGGCCCTAATACGCAGTATTTT
CDR3aa: CSARGTSGGPNTQYF

abundance: NA
j_gene: TRBJ2-3
d_gene: NA
v_gene: TRBV15
CDR3nt: TGTGCCACCAGCAGAGATCGAGGCACAGGACGTACGCAGTATTTT
CDR3aa: CATSRDRGTGRTQYF

abundance: few
j_gene: TRBJ2-2
d_gene: TRBD1
v_gene: TRBV4-3
CDR3nt: TGCGCCAGCAGCCCACGGACAGGGGCGAGAAACACCGGGGAGCTGTTTTTT
CDR3aa: CASSPRTGARNTGELFF

abundance: NA
j_gene: TRBJ2-1
d_gene: TRBD1
v_gene: TRBV19
CDR3nt: TGTGCCAGTAGTATAGGTCGGGGGACAGGGGGCAATGAGCAGTTCTTC
CDR3aa: CASSIGRGTGGNEQFF

abundance: few
j_gene: TRBJ2-7
d_gene: NA
v_gene: TRBV27
CDR3nt: TGTGCCAGCCGTGTGTCGGGGTCCGCCGAGCAGTACTTC
CDR3aa: CASRVSGSAEQYF

abundance: few
j_gene: TRBJ2-3
d_gene: NA
v_gene: TRBV6-6
CDR3nt: TGTGCCAGCAGTACCTTACCAGATACGCAGTATTTT
CDR3aa: CASSTLPDTQYF

abundance: NA
j_gene: TRBJ2-1
d_gene: TRBD1
v_gene: TRBV14
CDR3nt: TGTGCCAGCAGCCTCTTACGGACAGGGGGCAAGTTCTTC
CDR3aa: CASSLLRTGGKFF

abundance: NA
j_gene: TRBJ2-1
d_gene: TRBD2
v_gene: TRBV10-2
CDR3nt: TGCGCCACCCAGGGTAGCGGGGTCGATGAGCAGTTCTTC
CDR3aa: CATQGSGVDEQFF

abundance: few
j_gene: TRBJ1-5
d_gene: NA
v_gene: TRBV12-3/TRBV12-4
CDR3nt: TGTGCCAGCAGTTTACAGGACACAAATCAGCCCCAGCATTTT
CDR3aa: CASSLQDTNQPQHF

abundance: NA
j_gene: TRBJ2-7
d_gene: TRBD2
v_gene: TRBV20-1
CDR3nt: TGCAGTGCAACTAGCGGGGGATTTGAGGAGCAGTACTTC
CDR3aa: CSATSGGFEEQYF

abundance: many
j_gene: TRBJ2-4
d_gene: NA
v_gene: TRBV20-1
CDR3nt: TGCTCCAATGGCAGCCCCAAAAACATTCAGTACTTC
CDR3aa: CSNGSPKNIQYF

abundance: once
j_gene: TRBJ2-1
d_gene: NA
v_gene: TRBV7-9
CDR3nt: TGTGCCAGCAGAGCCGGGACCCCCAAGAATGAGCAGTTCTTC
CDR3aa: CASRAGTPKNEQFF

abundance: NA
j_gene: TRBJ1-3
d_gene: TRBD1
v_gene: TRBV7-9
CDR3nt: TGTGCCAGCAGCTTAAACAGGGGGATCTCTGGAAACACCATATATTTT
CDR3aa: CASSLNRGISGNTIYF

abundance: few
j_gene: TRBJ2-3
d_gene: TRBD2
v_gene: TRBV5-6
CDR3nt: TGTGCCAGCAGCTATGGACTAGCCCCAGATACGCAGTATTTT
CDR3aa: CASSYGLAPDTQYF

abundance: few
j_gene: TRBJ1-1
d_gene: NA
v_gene: TRBV27
CDR3nt: TGTGCCAGCAGCCGGGAGGGGGGGACAATGAACACTGAAGCTTTCTTT
CDR3aa: CASSREGGTMNTEAFF

abundance: few
j_gene: TRBJ1-3
d_gene: NA
v_gene: TRBV4-3
CDR3nt: TGCGCCAGCAGCCTTTGGCAATTGGGCACCATATATTTT
CDR3aa: CASSLWQLGTIYF

abundance: many
j_gene: TRBJ2-3
d_gene: TRBD1
v_gene: TRBV5-6
CDR3nt: TGTGCCAGCAGCTTGCCGGTTGCCGTGGACAGGGCCGCAGATACGCAGTATTTT
CDR3aa: CASSLPVAVDRAADTQYF

abundance: NA
j_gene: TRBJ2-3
d_gene: NA
v_gene: TRBV20-1
CDR3nt: TGCAGTGTCACAGAGGCACTCGTCACAGATACGCAGTATTTT
CDR3aa: CSVTEALVTDTQYF

abundance: many
j_gene: TRBJ2-3
d_gene: NA
v_gene: TRBV10-3
CDR3nt: TGTGCCATCAGTGACTCAGCCGATATAACAGATACGCAGTATTTT
CDR3aa: CAISDSADITDTQYF

abundance: few
j_gene: TRBJ2-1
d_gene: TRBD2
v_gene: TRBV4-2
CDR3nt: TGTGCCAGCAGCCAAGATTCTGGGACTACTTACAATGAGCAGTTCTTC
CDR3aa: CASSQDSGTTYNEQFF

abundance: NA
j_gene: TRBJ2-7
d_gene: NA
v_gene: TRBV4-3
CDR3nt: TGCGCCAGCAGCCGAGGTAACGCAGGCTACTCCTACGAGCAGTACTTC
CDR3aa: CASSRGNAGYSYEQYF

abundance: few
j_gene: TRBJ1-1
d_gene: TRBD1
v_gene: TRBV6-2/TRBV6-3
CDR3nt: TGTGCCAGCAGTTACGACAGGGGGTTGGACACTGAAGCTTTCTTT
CDR3aa: CASSYDRGLDTEAFF

abundance: NA
j_gene: TRBJ2-3
d_gene: TRBD1
v_gene: TRBV20-1
CDR3nt: TGCAGTGCTTCTAATCCGGGACAGGGGGGGGATACGCAGTATTTT
CDR3aa: CSASNPGQGGDTQYF

abundance: NA
j_gene: TRBJ2-4
d_gene: NA
v_gene: TRBV10-1
CDR3nt: TGCGCCAGCAGTGAGGACGCGGGACGCATTCAGTACTTC
CDR3aa: CASSEDAGRIQYF

abundance: few
j_gene: TRBJ1-4
d_gene: NA
v_gene: TRBV12-3/TRBV12-4
CDR3nt: TGTGCCAGCAGCCCTTCCCCCCGACCAACTAATGAAAAACTGTTTTTT
CDR3aa: CASSPSPRPTNEKLFF

abundance: few
j_gene: TRBJ2-2
d_gene: TRBD1
v_gene: TRBV7-2
CDR3nt: TGTGCCAGCAGCCTCTGGCGGGACAGGGGGCGCACCGGGGAGCTGTTTTTT
CDR3aa: CASSLWRDRGRTGELFF

abundance: few
j_gene: TRBJ2-3
d_gene: NA
v_gene: TRBV24-1
CDR3nt: TGTGCCACCAGTGAGCAGGGTGCTAGCACAGATACGCAGTATTTT
CDR3aa: CATSEQGASTDTQYF

abundance: NA
j_gene: TRBJ1-1
d_gene: NA
v_gene: TRBV11-2
CDR3nt: TGTGCCAGCAGACTGGACGGAGAGAACACTGAAGCTTTCTTT
CDR3aa: CASRLDGENTEAFF

abundance: NA
j_gene: TRBJ2-5
d_gene: NA
v_gene: TRBV5-1
CDR3nt: TGCGCCAGCAGGAAGGAATCGGGACCCGCGGGGACCCAGTACTTC
CDR3aa: CASRKESGPAGTQYF

abundance: few
j_gene: TRBJ1-1
d_gene: NA
v_gene: TRBV6-5
CDR3nt: TGTGCCAGCAGTCCCTCGCGTGGGATAGAAGCTTTCTTT
CDR3aa: CASSPSRGIEAFF

abundance: few
j_gene: TRBJ1-2
d_gene: NA
v_gene: TRBV12-3/TRBV12-4
CDR3nt: TGTGCCAGCAGTACGGTGACCAGCTATGGCTACACCTTC
CDR3aa: CASSTVTSYGYTF

abundance: NA
j_gene: TRBJ2-3
d_gene: TRBD2
v_gene: TRBV6-5
CDR3nt: TGTGCCAGCAGTTTTAGCGGGTGGCAGGATACGCAGTATTTT
CDR3aa: CASSFSGWQDTQYF

abundance: many
j_gene: TRBJ1-2
d_gene: TRBD1
v_gene: TRBV12-3/TRBV12-4
CDR3nt: TGTGCCAGCAGTTTAAATGACAGGGTGGAGGGCTACACCTTC
CDR3aa: CASSLNDRVEGYTF

abundance: NA
j_gene: TRBJ2-7
d_gene: TRBD2
v_gene: TRBV27
CDR3nt: TGTGCCAGCAGTCCCACTAGCGGGGGCTACGAGCAGTACTTC
CDR3aa: CASSPTSGGYEQYF

abundance: NA
j_gene: TRBJ2-4
d_gene: TRBD2
v_gene: TRBV20-1
CDR3nt: TGCAGTGCTAGACAGCGGGGGGGCTTGGAAAACATTCAGTACTTC
CDR3aa: CSARQRGGLENIQYF

abundance: NA
j_gene: TRBJ1-2
d_gene: NA
v_gene: TRBV6-6
CDR3nt: TGTGCCAGCAGTTACTCGCCCAGGGGCGGCTACACCTTC
CDR3aa: CASSYSPRGGYTF

abundance: few
j_gene: TRBJ1-2
d_gene: NA
v_gene: TRBV24-1
CDR3nt: TGTGCCACCAGTGACGTCGGGCAGAACTATGGCTACACCTTC
CDR3aa: CATSDVGQNYGYTF

abundance: many
j_gene: TRBJ2-1
d_gene: NA
v_gene: TRBV6-6
CDR3nt: TGTGCCAGCAGTTATGGGTTCGATGAGCAGTTCTTC
CDR3aa: CASSYGFDEQFF

abundance: many
j_gene: TRBJ2-7
d_gene: TRBD1
v_gene: TRBV5-1
CDR3nt: TGCGCCAGCAGCCCGGGGCCCGGGACAGGGGGCGACCAGTACTTC
CDR3aa: CASSPGPGTGGDQYF

abundance: NA
j_gene: TRBJ2-6
d_gene: NA
v_gene: TRBV6-5
CDR3nt: TGTGCCAGCAGTTACTCGGTTCTTGGGGAGCCTGGGGCCAACGTCCTGACTTTC
CDR3aa: CASSYSVLGEPGANVLTF

abundance: NA
j_gene: TRBJ1-1
d_gene: NA
v_gene: TRBV7-9
CDR3nt: TGTGCCAGCAGCTTAGAGAGGACTGAAGCTTTCTTT
CDR3aa: CASSLERTEAFF

abundance: few
j_gene: TRBJ2-2
d_gene: TRBD2
v_gene: TRBV18
CDR3nt: TGTGCCAGCTCACCGCGAATGACTAGCGGGAAGAACACCGGGGAGCTGTTTTTT
CDR3aa: CASSPRMTSGKNTGELFF

abundance: few
j_gene: TRBJ2-3
d_gene: NA
v_gene: TRBV29-1
CDR3nt: TGCAGCGTTGACAGCCGGGGGGCCTCAGATACGCAGTATTTT
CDR3aa: CSVDSRGASDTQYF

abundance: NA
j_gene: TRBJ2-3
d_gene: NA
v_gene: TRBV4-1
CDR3nt: TGCGCCAGCAGCAACCCCGAGTTCGGCTTGACAGATACGCAGTATTTT
CDR3aa: CASSNPEFGLTDTQYF

abundance: NA
j_gene: TRBJ1-2
d_gene: TRBD1
v_gene: TRBV5-1
CDR3nt: TGCGCCAGCAGCTTGGGGACAGGGGCTAACTATGGCTACACCTTC
CDR3aa: CASSLGTGANYGYTF

abundance: NA
j_gene: TRBJ1-1
d_gene: NA
v_gene: TRBV6-5
CDR3nt: TGTGCCAGCAGTCGAGGTATCCTAGCAAACACTGAAGCTTTCTTT
CDR3aa: CASSRGILANTEAFF

abundance: many
j_gene: TRBJ1-1
d_gene: NA
v_gene: TRBV5-1
CDR3nt: TGCGCCAGCAGCTTGGCGGGGAACACTGAAGCTTTCTTT
CDR3aa: CASSLAGNTEAFF

abundance: NA
j_gene: TRBJ1-5
d_gene: NA
v_gene: TRBV7-2
CDR3nt: TGTGCCAGCAGCTTAGAGGGTGCGGCTCTTAGCAATCAGCCCCAGCATTTT
CDR3aa: CASSLEGAALSNQPQHF

abundance: few
j_gene: TRBJ1-6
d_gene: NA
v_gene: TRBV6-5
CDR3nt: TGTGCCAGCAGTTACTCGACGGCAGGCTCCTATAATTCACCCCTCCACTTT
CDR3aa: CASSYSTAGSYNSPLHF